This TCR beta chain originates from a study of blood T cell repertoires in COVID-19. Study overall: There were acute and convalescent COVID-19 samples, and they came from the United States, Italy and Spain. T cells, B-cell-depleted T cells, or PBMCs provided the cDNA or gDNA that served as material.

This clone appeared once. Original processing notes: Amplification of reference gene primers provided the estimated nucleated cell counts. Libraries were prepared by immunoSEQ multiplex PCR; TCRdb keeps only in-frame clonotypes and omits some of them. V and J calls and clone size are those listed in that table; D and trimming were worked out from the DNA. The data contain 220,000 or so clones, approximately 83% of them singletons. V lost 1 base and J 0 bases, leaving 19 bases between the germline ends. CDR3 length: 18 amino acids. The chain combines TRBV5-3 with TRBJ1-1; maybe TRBD1 (6 bases). TRBV5-3 is identified as an open reading frame with a role that is uncertain. The sequence was obtained from a woman aged 55 to 70 with acute or convalescent COVID-19. The sequenced sample was peripheral blood. CDR3 sequence (DNA): TGTGCCAGAAGCTTGAGGGCGCCAGGGGTCTTCATGAACACTGAAGCTTTCTTT. Its translation is CARSLRAPGVFMNTEAFF.